This T cell receptor (beta chain) was sequenced in a study of cytomegalovirus exposure and HLA in healthy donors. Findings and caveats of the study: The dataset shows that most TCR sequences were rare, while some public TCRs occurred in many donors. CMV serostatus stood as the only immune exposure information on hand.

It was with 60 Vbeta and 13 Jbeta primers that the PCR ran. Measured with immunoSEQ multiplex PCR; TCRdb has only the in-frame clones, and not every one. This table holds fewer than 200,000 clones, approximately 71% found once. With respect to this clone: Antigen unknown.

Sequenced sample: PBMCs. This TCR was sampled from a woman between 18 and 30 years old in good health and CMV-seropositive.

Here the CDR3 DNA reads TGTGCCTGGAGTTACTCCTACAATGAGCAGTTCTTC. As protein: CAWSYSYNEQFF. V gene TRBV30 combines with J gene TRBJ2-1; D is unclear. The CDR3 consists of 12 residues. V lost 2 bases to trimming and J lost 0 bases, with 2 bases between them. Per the germline V gene, CDR1 is GTSNPN and CDR2 is SVGIG (reference sequence). The full variable domain, completed using reference TRBV30 and TRBJ2-1, is SQTIHQWPATLVQPVGSPLSLECTVEGTSNPNLYWYRQAAGRGLQLLFYSVGIGQISSEVPQNLSASRPQDRQFILSSKKLLLSDSGFYLCAWSYSYNEQFFGPGTRLTVL.